The 26 T cell receptor beta chains below all came from one sample that was sequenced in a study of CD8+CD57+ T cells in acquired aplastic anemia. The TCR beta profiling, which covered VDJ combination and CDR3 sequence, was carried out using genomic DNA as the template. TCRdb re-derived calls from the reads in MiXCR, one entry per CDR3 protein. The sample holds about 160,000 distinct CDR3 sequences, about 48% seen once. Sequenced: sorted CD4+, CD8+, or CD8+CD57+ T cells (not recorded which) from PBMCs. Every receptor here comes from a human donor in good health.

There are many counts of this clonotype. The V and J genes are TRBV10-1 and TRBJ2-1, with no clear D. This CDR3 has 15 amino acids. V lost 2 bases, J lost 2 bases, and 10 bases lay in between. Germline V gives CDR1 WNHNN, CDR2 SYGVQD (reference sequence). CDR3 sequence (DNA): TGCGCCAGCAGTGAGATGGGGAACACCTACAATGAGCAGTTCTTC. Its translation: CASSEMGNTYNEQFF.

The genes are TRBV7-2 and TRBJ2-2; D gene ambiguous. V dropped 5 bases and J dropped 7 bases, with 14 bases sitting between them. The CDR3 is 14 residues long. CDR1 is SGHTA and CDR2 is FQGNSA in the germline V gene. The CDR3 spells CASSLVGRRGELFF. The CDR3 DNA sequence: TGTGCCAGCAGCCTGGTAGGCCGACGCGGGGAGCTGTTTTTT.

J is TRBJ1-5 and V is TRBV7-8; perhaps TRBD1 as D (5 bases). The V gene lost 5 bases and the J gene lost 2 bases, with 22 bases spanning the gap. There are 18 residues in the CDR3. Germline CDR1 is SGHVS and CDR2 is FQNEAQ. The CDR3 region has the DNA TGTGCCAGCAGCCCTGGACACCAGGTAGGGGTAGGCAATCAGCCCCAGCATTTT. Its protein product is CASSPGHQVGVGNQPQHF.

The chain recombines TRBV20-1 with TRBJ2-7; D unclear. The CDR3 consists of 13 residues. CDR1 and CDR2 from the germline V gene are DFQATT and SNEGSKA (reference sequence). The V and J ends lost 1 base and 1 base respectively, with 8 bases between them. The CDR3 DNA is TGCAGTGCTAGAGTGGGCAGGTCCTACGAGCAGTACTTC. Residues: CSARVGRSYEQYF.

The chain combines TRBV20-1 with TRBJ2-7, with no clear D. The CDR3 consists of 11 residues. V lost 1 base and J 2 bases, leaving 3 bases between the germline ends. CDR1 DFQATT and CDR2 SNEGSKA come from the germline V gene (reference sequence). Here the CDR3 DNA reads TGCAGTGCTAGAGCCGCCTACGAGCAGTACTTC. This translates into CSARAAYEQYF.

This clonotype was recorded many times. The rearrangement links TRBV9 to TRBJ2-5; no clear D. V lost 0 bases and J 1 base, leaving 10 bases between the germline ends. Germline lookup yields CDR1 SGDLS and CDR2 YYNGEE. This CDR3 has 15 amino acids. The CDR3 region is CASSVATIAQETQYF. The CDR3 coding sequence is TGTGCCAGCAGCGTAGCTACAATTGCCCAAGAGACCCAGTACTTC.

The table lists this clonotype with a few counts. This CDR3 is CATSGAAAKQGAYEQYF. The CDR3 DNA sequence: TGTGCCACCAGTGGTGCCGCGGCTAAACAGGGGGCCTACGAGCAGTACTTC. The chain employs TRBV24-1 and TRBJ2-7, with 8 bases fitting TRBD1. Germline CDR1 reads KGHDR; CDR2 reads SFDVKD. The CDR3 sequence is 17 residues long. The trim removed 5 bases at V and 2 bases at J, leaving 13 bases unmatched.

This clonotype turned up a few times. J is TRBJ2-1 and V is TRBV25-1; D is undetermined. The CDR3 runs 15 residues. Germline values: CDR1 MGHDK, CDR2 SYGVNS. Trimming took off 5 bases at V and 8 bases at J, with 19 bases between the two ends. CDR3 residues: CASSPRLGQDDEQFF. CDR3 nucleotide sequence: TGTGCCAGCAGTCCCCGCCTAGGTCAGGACGATGAGCAGTTCTTC. Using reference TRBV25-1 and TRBJ2-1 for the parts outside the CDR3, the full variable domain is EADIYQTPRYLVIGTGKKITLECSQTMGHDKMYWYQQDPGMELHLIHYSYGVNSTEKGDLSSESTVSRIRTEHFPLTLESARPSHTSQYLCASSPRLGQDDEQFFGPGTRLTVL.

This clonotype was recorded a few times. The chain is built from TRBV7-9 and TRBJ2-5; either TRBD1 or TRBD2 may fit D (5 bases each). This CDR3 comprises 15 residues. Germline V CDR1 and CDR2: SEHNR, FQNEAQ (reference sequence). The V and J ends lost 5 bases and 3 bases respectively, with 16 bases between them. The CDR3 DNA reads TGTGCCAGCAGCCCACGGCTGGGGGTTAAAGAGACCCAGTACTTC. Amino acids: CASSPRLGVKETQYF. The full variable domain, its missing parts supplied by reference TRBV7-9 and TRBJ2-5, is DTGVSQNPRHKITKRGQNVTFRCDPISEHNRLYWYRQTLGQGPEFLTYFQNEAQLEKSRLLSDRFSAERPKGSFSTLEIQRTEQGDSAMYLCASSPRLGVKETQYFGPGTRLLVL.

In its sample, this clonotype was seen many times. This chain connects TRBV7-2 to TRBJ1-1; tentative D call: TRBD1 (6 bases). V lost 2 bases and J lost 13, with 14 bases in between. CDR3 length: 12 amino acids. Germline CDR1 is SGHTA and CDR2 is FQGNSA. The CDR3 DNA reads as TGTGCCAGCAGCTTAATGTCGACAGGCTTTTTCTTT. This gives the protein CASSLMSTGFFF.

This clonotype was counted between two and nine times. The genes are TRBV20-1 and TRBJ2-7; D remains unclear. The CDR3 spans 10 residues. CDR1 is DFQATT, CDR2 SNEGSKA, per germline (reference sequence). The V and J ends lost 5 bases and 5 bases respectively, with 7 bases between them. The CDR3 coding sequence is TGCAGTGCTCAAAGAGACGAGCAGTACTTC. Its translation: CSAQRDEQYF.

In the case of this clonotype: The junction shows a germline mismatch at one end, possibly a read error. The J gene is TRBJ2-3, the V gene TRBV25-1; 12 positions match TRBD1. Germline assignment: CDR1 MGHDK and CDR2 SYGVNS. The CDR3 consists of 17 residues. The CDR3 nucleotides read TGCGCCAGCAGTGAGTCGGGACAGGGGGCCGGGACAGATACGCAGTATTTT. Translating it yields CASSESGQGAGTDTQYF.

Notes on this clonotype: A much bigger clone sits one base away, suggesting this may be a read error. This chain joins TRBV7-9 and TRBJ2-1; TRBD2 is a possible D gene (5 bases). V was pared by 3 bases and J by 3 bases, with 9 bases between. The CDR3 contains 14 residues. The germline V gene has CDR1 SEHNR and CDR2 FQNEAQ (reference sequence). The CDR3 DNA follows: TGTGCCAGCAGCTTGGACTGGGACTACAATGAGCAGTTCTTC. This gives the protein CASSLDWDYNEQFF.

This clonotype was detected only a few times. This chain connects TRBV7-9 to TRBJ1-2, with D hard to call. This CDR3 region has 12 residues. V gave up 3 bases and J gave up 8 bases, with 10 bases separating them. Germline CDR1 and CDR2: SEHNR and FQNEAQ (reference sequence). CDR3 in DNA: TGTGCCAGCAGCTTCGGGGAGGAAGGCTACACCTTC. This gives the protein CASSFGEEGYTF.

This clonotype was counted many times. This sequence joins TRBV7-2 and TRBJ1-1; the D is unclear. Trimming removed 3 bases from V and 3 bases from J, with 2 bases in between. The CDR3 has 11 residues. Germline V lookup: CDR1 SGHTA, CDR2 FQGNSA. The CDR3 region is CASSLYTEAFF. The CDR3 nucleotides are TGTGCCAGCAGCTTGTACACTGAAGCTTTCTTT.

This clonotype was detected many times. The V call is TRBV5-1, the J call TRBJ2-1; 8 bases fit TRBD2. Trimming removed 2 bases from V and 2 bases from J; junction bases left unmatched: 3. Germline CDR1 is SGHRS and CDR2 is YFSETQ. The CDR3 length is 15 residues. CDR3 sequence: CASSLELAAYNEQFF. The CDR3 DNA reads TGCGCCAGCAGCTTAGAACTAGCGGCCTACAATGAGCAGTTCTTC.

V is TRBV12-5 and J is TRBJ2-1; 9 nucleotides match TRBD1. The germline CDR1 and CDR2 sequences are LGHNT and FRNRAP. The CDR3 covers 17 residues. Trimming cost V 1 base and J 6 bases; bases outside gene matches: 10. CDR3 in DNA: TGTGCTAGTGGTTTGGCGACCGGGACAGGGATGAGCAATGAGCAGTTCTTC. Amino acid sequence: CASGLATGTGMSNEQFF.

This chain uses TRBV11-1 with TRBJ2-7, with D perhaps being TRBD1 or TRBD2 (8 bases each). Per germline, CDR1 SGHAT and CDR2 FQDESV (reference sequence). This CDR3 region has 17 residues. Trimming cost V 5 bases and J 0 bases, with 20 bases left between them. The CDR3 DNA follows: TGTGCCAGCAGCCCCGGGGGGGGCAGGGGGCACTCCTACGAGCAGTACTTC. The encoded protein is CASSPGGGRGHSYEQYF.

The CDR3, as DNA: TGTGCCAGCAGCTTAGTGCAGTTCTTC. Translating it yields CASSLVQFF. The rearrangement joins TRBV7-9 to TRBJ2-1; D not certain. Germline values: CDR1 SEHNR, CDR2 FQNEAQ (reference sequence). Trimming left V 1 base short and J 12 bases short, with 1 base between. The CDR3 consists of 9 residues.

This clonotype came up many times. The V call is TRBV5-1, the J call TRBJ2-1; TRBD1 matches 7 bases. This CDR3 is 14 amino acids long. Losses at the gene ends were 5 bases for V and 6 bases for J; bases not matched to a gene: 8. Germline V CDR1 and CDR2: SGHRS, YFSETQ. The CDR3 DNA follows: TGCGCCAGCAGTGGGGGACAGTATCCCAATGAGCAGTTCTTC. Its protein is CASSGGQYPNEQFF.

This clonotype was detected many times. The gene calls are TRBV4-1 and TRBJ2-7, with D possibly being TRBD2 (6 bases). This CDR3 spans 14 amino acids. V shed 1 base and J shed 3 bases, with 10 bases lying between them. The germline V gene has CDR1 MGHRA and CDR2 YSYEKL. This chain's CDR3 is CASSQAGLVYEQYF. DNA of the CDR3: TGCGCCAGCAGCCAAGCGGGACTCGTCTACGAGCAGTACTTC.

The V call is TRBV7-3, the J call TRBJ2-5, with D unclear. From germline, CDR1 is SGHTA and CDR2 FQGTGA. V lost 5 bases to trimming and J lost 1 base, with 8 bases between them. The CDR3 runs to 13 residues. This chain's CDR3 is CASSQTAQETQYF. The CDR3 DNA is TGTGCCAGCAGCCAAACGGCCCAAGAGACCCAGTACTTC.

This chain connects TRBV7-9 to TRBJ1-1; the D is unclear. V was clipped by 5 bases and J by 3 bases, with 10 bases between them. CDR1 is SEHNR and CDR2 is FQNEAQ in the germline V gene (reference sequence). This CDR3 region has 13 residues. The CDR3 here is CASSAQDYTEAFF. CDR3 nucleotides: TGTGCCAGCAGCGCCCAGGATTACACTGAAGCTTTCTTT.

The chain carries TRBV25-1 and TRBJ2-1; 8 bases line up with TRBD1. The CDR3 contains 16 residues. Germline V gives CDR1 MGHDK, CDR2 SYGVNS. V lost 3 bases and J lost 6; bases outside the gene matches: 10. DNA of the CDR3: TGTGCCAGCAGTGACCCCGGACAGGGTCGAAGCAATGAGCAGTTCTTC. It specifies CASSDPGQGRSNEQFF.

The rearrangement joins TRBV4-3 to TRBJ1-4; 8 bases agree with TRBD1. V shed 1 base, J shed 7 bases, and the junction held 5 bases outside the gene matches. The CDR3 has 15 residues. The germline gives CDR1 LGHNA, CDR2 YSLEER. CDR3 DNA: TGCGCCAGCAGCCAAGGACAGGGGTCGGGTGAAAAACTGTTTTTT. It codes for CASSQGQGSGEKLFF.

The chain couples TRBV12-3 or TRBV12-4 to TRBJ2-7, with no clear D. This CDR3 contains 14 residues. The V and J ends lost 2 bases and 7 bases respectively, with 15 bases between them. Written as DNA, the CDR3 is TGTGCCAGCAGTTTAAGGCAGGTGCTGGGAGAGCAGTACTTC. It codes for CASSLRQVLGEQYF.